This record looks at one TCR beta chain sequence and its context. Its antigen remains unknown. This table comes from immunoSEQ multiplex PCR, and its TCRdb copy is limited to in-frame clones, with some not included. The sample has 850,000 to 1,200,000 clones; around 76% are singletons. This specimen belongs to a study of shared clonotypes between healthy human individuals. Whole-study context: Each donor's CD8 memory used one plate, CD8 naive two, each CD4 subset three.

The study separated CD4+ cells into CD45RA+ naive and CD45RA-negative memory subsets. Overall study findings and caveats: Large sequencing depth failed to make sorted-subset sequencing complete, rarefaction showed.

Trimming removed 3 bases at V and 0 bases at J, with 12 bases between. The CDR3 is made up of 16 amino acids. Germline CDR1 LNHDA, CDR2 SQIVND (reference sequence). V gene TRBV19 combines with J gene TRBJ1-5; D gene uncertain. Sequenced sample: memory CD4+ T cells sorted from blood. As for subset: CD45RA-negative fraction. This clonotype was obtained from a man aged 18-30 years in good health. CDR3 nucleotides: TGTGCCAGTAGTATCCCGACTGGCCTTAGCAATCAGCCCCAGCATTTT. This codes for CASSIPTGLSNQPQHF.